A single sample is the source of the 7 T cell receptor beta chains below, sequenced in a study of blood T cell repertoires in COVID-19. The repertoire was sequenced with immunoSEQ multiplex PCR; TCRdb's copy has only in-frame clones and lacks some. Of around 400,000 clones listed, around 90% were seen once; the top ten hold roughly 1.2%. The sequenced sample was peripheral blood. These TCRs come from a man between 35 and 55 years old with acute or convalescent COVID-19.

V and J are TRBV10-3 and TRBJ2-5; the D gene is possibly TRBD1 (5 bases). This CDR3 region has 12 residues. Trimming removed 5 bases from V and 3 bases from J, with 7 bases in between. The germline V gene has CDR1 ENHRY and CDR2 SYGVKD. The CDR3 DNA sequence: TGTGCCATCAGTCTAGGGGAAGAGACCCAGTACTTC. It specifies CAISLGEETQYF.

The rearrangement joins TRBV5-5 to TRBJ1-5, with a weak D call TRBD1 (5 bases). Per germline, CDR1 SGHKS and CDR2 YYEKEE (reference sequence). Trimming removed 2 bases from V and 11 bases from J, with 11 bases in between. The CDR3 loop spans 12 amino acids. CDR3 residues: CASSFLGETQHF. The CDR3 DNA follows: TGTGCCAGCAGCTTCTTAGGGGAAACCCAGCATTTT.

The chain joins TRBV5-4 to TRBJ2-7, with D possibly being TRBD2 (6 bases). Germline V gives CDR1 SGHNT, CDR2 YYREEE (reference sequence). V was clipped by 3 bases and J by 0 bases, with 13 bases between them. This CDR3 has 15 amino acids. DNA for the CDR3: TGTGCCAGCAGCTGGGCAGGAGGGTCCTCCTACGAGCAGTACTTC. Protein sequence: CASSWAGGSSYEQYF.

This clone was detected only once. The chain recombines TRBV7-9 with TRBJ1-2; a weak D match, TRBD1 (6 bases). V lost 7 bases, J lost 6 bases, and 18 bases lay in between. This CDR3 comprises 14 residues. Germline loops: CDR1 SEHNR, CDR2 FQNEAQ (reference sequence). Here the CDR3 DNA reads TGTGCCAGCATTTCAGGGGCAGCGGCAGATGGCTACACCTTC. Its translation: CASISGAAADGYTF.

The J gene is TRBJ2-7, the V gene TRBV28, with 10 bases matching TRBD2. Germline CDR1 and CDR2: MDHEN and SYDVKM. V trimming: 2 bases; J trimming: 6 bases; junction bases outside the gene matches: 7. The CDR3 sequence is 15 residues long. CDR3: CASSLRLAGVIEQYF. The CDR3 DNA is TGTGCCAGCAGTTTAAGGCTAGCGGGAGTTATCGAGCAGTACTTC. The full variable domain, in which reference TRBV28 and TRBJ2-7 provide the parts outside the CDR3, is DVKVTQSSRYLVKRTGEKVFLECVQDMDHENMFWYRQDPGLGLRLIYFSYDVKMKEKGDIPEGYSVSREKKERFSLILESASTNQTSMYLCASSLRLAGVIEQYFGPGTRLTVT.

The chain uses TRBV11-1 and TRBJ1-6; 7 nucleotides align to TRBD1. V lost 5 bases and J lost 8; bases outside the gene matches: 6. This CDR3 has 14 residues. Germline V gene sequence: CDR1 SGHAT, CDR2 FQDESV (reference sequence). CDR3 sequence reads: CASSRTGEDSPLHF. Here the CDR3 DNA reads TGTGCCAGCAGCCGTACAGGGGAGGATTCACCCCTCCACTTT.

The V gene is TRBV5-1, the J gene TRBJ1-2; no clear D. CDR1 and CDR2 (germline): SGHRS, YFSETQ. The CDR3 runs 13 residues. The V and J ends lost 5 bases and 7 bases respectively, with 15 bases between them. The CDR3 loop is CASSIQGDGGYTF. The CDR3, as DNA: TGCGCCAGCAGTATCCAAGGAGACGGTGGCTACACCTTC. Combining the CDR3 with reference TRBV5-1 and TRBJ1-2 gives the whole variable domain KAGVTQTPRYLIKTRGQQVTLSCSPISGHRSVSWYQQTPGQGLQFLFEYFSETQRNKGNFPGRFSGRQFSNSRSEMNVSTLELGDSALYLCASSIQGDGGYTFGSGTRLTVV.